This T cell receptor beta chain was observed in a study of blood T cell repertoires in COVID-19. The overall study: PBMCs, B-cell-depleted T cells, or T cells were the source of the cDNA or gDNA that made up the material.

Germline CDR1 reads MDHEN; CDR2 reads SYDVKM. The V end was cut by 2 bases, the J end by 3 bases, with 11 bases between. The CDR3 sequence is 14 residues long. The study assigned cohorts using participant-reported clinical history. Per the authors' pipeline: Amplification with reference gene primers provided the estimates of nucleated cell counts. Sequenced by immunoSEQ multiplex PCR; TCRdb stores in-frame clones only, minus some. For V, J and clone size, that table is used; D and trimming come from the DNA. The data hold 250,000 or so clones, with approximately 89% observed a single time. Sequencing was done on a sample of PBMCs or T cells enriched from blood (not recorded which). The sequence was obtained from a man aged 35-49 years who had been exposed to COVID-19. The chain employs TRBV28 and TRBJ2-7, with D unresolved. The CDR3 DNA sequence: TGTGCCAGCAGTTTAGAAGCATACTACTACGAGCAGTACTTC. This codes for CASSLEAYYYEQYF.